This T cell receptor (beta chain) originates from a study of T cell repertoires in cytomegalovirus infection. Overall study: Researchers turned to recently identified HLA-C-restricted CMV epitopes as well as well-studied HLA-B-restricted ones.

Germline CDR1 and CDR2: SGHNT and YYREEE (reference sequence). With 0 bases removed from V and 4 bases from J, the gap between germline ends came to 7 bases. The CDR3 consists of 13 residues. Study-level points and caveats: Summed frequency of shared TCR beta families picked out CMV carriers who also had the relevant HLA. HLA-C-restricted CMV clonotypes gave the most frequent clonotype in two of eight donors.

TCRdb re-called the reads with MiXCR, one entry per CDR3 protein. The sample records fewer than 900,000 distinct CDR3 sequences, under 35% being singletons. In regard to this clonotype: Its antigen is not known.

V usage is TRBV5-4 and J usage is TRBJ1-1, with unresolved D. Sequences were derived from cultured CD8+ T cells from PBMCs, sampled from culture after CMV antigen stimulation. The sequence was collected from a human donor in good health (CMV status not recorded). Some clones in this sample may be carry-over from other donors' samples. The CDR3 region has the DNA TGTGCCAGCAGCTTGGAGGTGGTCACTGAAGCTTTCTTT. This encodes CASSLEVVTEAFF. The full variable domain, with the rest looked up from reference TRBV5-4 and TRBJ1-1, is ETGVTQSPTHLIKTRGQQVTLRCSSQSGHNTVSWYQQALGQGPQFIFQYYREEENGRGNFPPRFSGLQFPNYSSELNVNALELDDSALYLCASSLEVVTEAFFGQGTRLTVV.